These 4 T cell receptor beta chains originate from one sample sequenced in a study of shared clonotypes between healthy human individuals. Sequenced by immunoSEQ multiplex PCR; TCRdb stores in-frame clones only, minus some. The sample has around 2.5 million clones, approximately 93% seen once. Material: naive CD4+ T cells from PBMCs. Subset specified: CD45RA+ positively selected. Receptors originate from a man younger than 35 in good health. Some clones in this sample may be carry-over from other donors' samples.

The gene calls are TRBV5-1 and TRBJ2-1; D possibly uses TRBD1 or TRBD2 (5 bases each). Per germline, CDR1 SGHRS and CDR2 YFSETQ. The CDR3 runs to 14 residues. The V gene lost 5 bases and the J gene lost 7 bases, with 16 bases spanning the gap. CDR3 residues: CASSEGSIRNEQFF. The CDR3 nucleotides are TGCGCCAGCAGTGAGGGGTCTATACGGAATGAGCAGTTCTTC.

The CDR3 here is CASSEYGRGSEETQYF. CDR3 sequence (DNA): TGTGCCAGCAGTGAATACGGCAGGGGATCTGAGGAGACCCAGTACTTC. The rearrangement links TRBV6-1 to TRBJ2-5; TRBD1 is a possible D gene (6 bases). CDR3 length equals 16 residues. V lost 2 bases and J lost 5, with 18 bases in between. CDR1 is MNHNS and CDR2 is SASEGT in the germline V gene.

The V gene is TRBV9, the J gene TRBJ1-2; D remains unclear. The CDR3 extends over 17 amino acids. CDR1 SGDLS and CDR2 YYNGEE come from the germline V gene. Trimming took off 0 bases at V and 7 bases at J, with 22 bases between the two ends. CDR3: CASSVGGGPQVGVGYTF. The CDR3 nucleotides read TGTGCCAGCAGCGTAGGGGGAGGGCCCCAAGTCGGTGTTGGCTACACCTTC.

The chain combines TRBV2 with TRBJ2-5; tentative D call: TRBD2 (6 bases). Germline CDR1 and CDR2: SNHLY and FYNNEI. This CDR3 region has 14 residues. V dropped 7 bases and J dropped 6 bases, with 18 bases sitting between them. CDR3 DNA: TGTGCCAGCATCTCAAGGCGGGGTGAAAAGACCCAGTACTTC. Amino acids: CASISRRGEKTQYF. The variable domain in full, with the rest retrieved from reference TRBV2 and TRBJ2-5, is EPEVTQTPSHQVTQMGQEVILRCVPISNHLYFYWYRQILGQKVEFLVSFYNNEISEKSEIFDDQFSVERPDGSNFTLKIRSTKLEDSAMYFCASISRRGEKTQYFGPGTRLLVL.